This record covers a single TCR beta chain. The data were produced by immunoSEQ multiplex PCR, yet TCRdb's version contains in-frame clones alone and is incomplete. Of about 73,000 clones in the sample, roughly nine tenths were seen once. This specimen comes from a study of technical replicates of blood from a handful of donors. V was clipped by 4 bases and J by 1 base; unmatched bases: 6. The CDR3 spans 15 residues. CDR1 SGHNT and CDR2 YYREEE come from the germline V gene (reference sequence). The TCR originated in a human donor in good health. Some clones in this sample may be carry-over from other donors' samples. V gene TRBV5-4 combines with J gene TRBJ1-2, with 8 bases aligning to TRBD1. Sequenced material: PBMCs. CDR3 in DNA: TGTGCCAGCAGCAGTAGGACAGGGTATAACTATGGCTACACCTTC. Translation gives CASSSRTGYNYGYTF.